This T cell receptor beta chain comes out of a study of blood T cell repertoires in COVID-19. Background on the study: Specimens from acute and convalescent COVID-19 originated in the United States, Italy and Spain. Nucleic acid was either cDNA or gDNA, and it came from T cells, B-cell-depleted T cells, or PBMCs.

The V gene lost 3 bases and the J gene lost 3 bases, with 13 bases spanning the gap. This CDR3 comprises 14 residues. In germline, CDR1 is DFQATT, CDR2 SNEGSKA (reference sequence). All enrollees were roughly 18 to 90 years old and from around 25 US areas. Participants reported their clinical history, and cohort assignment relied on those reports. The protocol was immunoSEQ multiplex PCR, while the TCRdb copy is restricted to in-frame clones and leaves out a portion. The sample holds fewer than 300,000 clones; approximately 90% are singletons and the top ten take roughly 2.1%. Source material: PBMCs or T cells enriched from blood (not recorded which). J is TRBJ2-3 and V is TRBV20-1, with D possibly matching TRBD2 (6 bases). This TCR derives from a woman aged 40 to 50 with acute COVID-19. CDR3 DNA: TGCAGTGCTAGTACGGGAGAAGGAACAGATACGCAGTATTTT. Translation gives CSASTGEGTDTQYF.